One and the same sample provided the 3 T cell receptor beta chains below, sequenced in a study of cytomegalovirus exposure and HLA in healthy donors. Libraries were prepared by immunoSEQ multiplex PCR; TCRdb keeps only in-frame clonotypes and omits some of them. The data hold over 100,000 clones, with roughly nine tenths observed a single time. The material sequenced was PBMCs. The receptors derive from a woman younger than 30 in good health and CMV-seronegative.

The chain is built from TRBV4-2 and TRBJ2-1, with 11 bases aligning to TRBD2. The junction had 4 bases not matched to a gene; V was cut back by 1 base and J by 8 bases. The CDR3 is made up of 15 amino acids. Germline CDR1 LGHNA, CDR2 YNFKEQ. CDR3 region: CASSQGLAGGYEQFF. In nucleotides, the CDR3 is TGTGCCAGCAGCCAAGGGCTAGCGGGGGGATATGAGCAGTTCTTC.

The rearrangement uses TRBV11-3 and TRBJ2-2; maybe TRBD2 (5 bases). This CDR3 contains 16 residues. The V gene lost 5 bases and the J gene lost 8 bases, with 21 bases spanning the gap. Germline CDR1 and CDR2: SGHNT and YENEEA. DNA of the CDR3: TGTGCCAGCAGCCAGGACCTCACGGGGATCGGAGGGGAGCTGTTTTTT. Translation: CASSQDLTGIGGELFF.

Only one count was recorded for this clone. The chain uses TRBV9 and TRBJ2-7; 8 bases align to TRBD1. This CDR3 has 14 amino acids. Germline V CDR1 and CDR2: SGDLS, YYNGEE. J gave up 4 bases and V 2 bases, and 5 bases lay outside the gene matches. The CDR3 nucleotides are TGTGCCAGCAGCGTCGGACAGGGTGGATACGAGCAGTACTTC. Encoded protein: CASSVGQGGYEQYF.